The T cell receptor beta chain under discussion was sequenced for a study of coeliac disease. Study results and caveats: Control samples showed higher TRB and TRG clonality than intraepithelial and lamina propria samples in active celiac disease.

As for this clone: The antigen is not known.

Produced via immunoSEQ multiplex PCR; TCRdb's table is partial and in-frame only. The top ten clones hold around 25% of a sample with about 4,000 clones, roughly 64% of them seen once. The specimen sequenced was lymphocytes from the gut lamina propria. The receptor's source is a woman between 25 and 40 years old without celiac disease.

CDR3 in amino acids: CASSTGGAGVGEQYF. CDR3 nucleotide sequence: TGTGCCAGCAGCACGGGGGGGGCCGGGGTCGGTGAGCAGTACTTC. The genes are TRBV2 and TRBJ2-7; 8 positions match TRBD2. This CDR3 contains 15 residues. J lost 7 bases, V lost 6 bases, and 14 bases had no gene match. Germline values: CDR1 SNHLY, CDR2 FYNNEI.